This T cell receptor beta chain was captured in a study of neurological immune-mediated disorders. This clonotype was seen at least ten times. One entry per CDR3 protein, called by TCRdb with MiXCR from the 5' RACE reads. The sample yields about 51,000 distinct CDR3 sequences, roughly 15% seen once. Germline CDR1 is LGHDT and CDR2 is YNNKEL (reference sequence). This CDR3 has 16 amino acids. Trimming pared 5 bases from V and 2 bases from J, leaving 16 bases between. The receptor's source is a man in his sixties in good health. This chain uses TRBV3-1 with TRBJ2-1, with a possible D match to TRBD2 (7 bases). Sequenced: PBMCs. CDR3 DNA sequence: TGTGCCAGCAGCTCAAGGGGGGGTCTGGCCTACAATGAGCAGTTCTTC. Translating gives CASSSRGGLAYNEQFF.